This entry concerns a single T cell receptor (beta chain). This sample stems from a study of blood T cell repertoires in COVID-19. Across the whole study: PBMCs, B-cell-depleted T cells, or T cells were the source of the cDNA or gDNA that made up the material.

This CDR3 is 12 amino acids long. CDR1 and CDR2 (germline): MNHEY, SMNVEV (reference sequence). Trimming took 6 bases from V and 2 from J, leaving 4 bases between them. TCRdb keeps only in-frame clones here, not all; method: immunoSEQ multiplex PCR. The sample has 250,000 or so clones, 87% seen once. V gene TRBV27 combines with J gene TRBJ2-2; D is ambiguous. The specimen sequenced was PBMCs or T cells enriched from blood (not recorded which). This TCR derives from a man in his thirties or forties who had recovered from COVID-19. The CDR3 here is CASSLNTGELFF. The CDR3 nucleotides are TGTGCCAGCAGCCTAAACACCGGGGAGCTGTTTTTT.